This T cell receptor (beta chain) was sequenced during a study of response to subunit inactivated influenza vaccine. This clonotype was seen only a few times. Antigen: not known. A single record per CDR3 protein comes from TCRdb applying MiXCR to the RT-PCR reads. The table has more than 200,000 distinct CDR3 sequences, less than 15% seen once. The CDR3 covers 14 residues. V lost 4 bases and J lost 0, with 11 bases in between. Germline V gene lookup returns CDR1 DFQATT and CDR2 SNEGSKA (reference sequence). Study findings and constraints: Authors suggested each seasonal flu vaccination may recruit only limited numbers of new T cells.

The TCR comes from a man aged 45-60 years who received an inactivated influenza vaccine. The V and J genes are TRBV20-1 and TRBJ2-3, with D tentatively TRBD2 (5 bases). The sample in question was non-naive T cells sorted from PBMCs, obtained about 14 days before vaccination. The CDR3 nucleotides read TGCAGTGCTAACATAGACTACAGCACAGATACGCAGTATTTT. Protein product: CSANIDYSTDTQYF.